This T cell receptor (beta chain) was profiled in a study of TIL therapy for anti-PD-1-resistant metastatic lung cancer. Study at large: Progressing patients received lymphodepletion, expanded TIL infusion and IL-2. Median tumor mutation burden was about 1.5 mutations per megabase. Study conclusions and caveats: TIL clonotype persistence in blood showed no apparent association with response.

The libraries were made with immunoSEQ v3. Generated by immunoSEQ multiplex PCR, the TCRdb table keeps only in-frame clones and is missing some. The repertoire holds some 18,000 clones, with roughly 85% as singletons. The CDR3 runs 13 residues. CDR1 and CDR2 (germline): SQVTM, ANQGSEA. V lost 0 bases to trimming and J lost 4 bases, with 9 bases between them. Time point in this sample: pre-treatment sample, taken before nivolumab and TIL therapy. Patients were adults with stage 4 NSCLC. In regard to this clone: Antigen: not known.

The receptor was derived from a person aged 25-80 years with non-small cell lung cancer. The chain couples TRBV29-1 to TRBJ1-2; D gene uncertain. The sequencing here drew on blood, taken at baseline. The CDR3 is CSVEDPDRYGYTF. CDR3 sequence (DNA): TGCAGCGTTGAAGATCCGGACCGCTATGGCTACACCTTC.